The entry that follows covers one T cell receptor beta chain sequence. What it binds is not known. The identical CDR3 is also encoded by other nucleotide sequences in the sample. Healthy HIV-negative adults without recent acute infections or vaccinations served as donors. The data were produced by immunoSEQ multiplex PCR, yet TCRdb's version contains in-frame clones alone and is incomplete. The repertoire holds some 2.4 million clones, with 93% as singletons. The V gene end was trimmed by 2 bases and the J gene end by 7 bases; junction bases not matched to a gene: 0. Germline V gene lookup returns CDR1 SGHRS and CDR2 YFSETQ. The CDR3 contains 13 residues. This sample is part of a study of shared clonotypes between healthy human individuals. The study, taken as a whole, reports: The expectation was that sequencing depth would affect clonotype sharing among donors.

The chain recombines TRBV5-1 with TRBJ2-1; 10 bases match TRBD2. This clonotype was obtained from a man aged 18 to 29 in good health. Some clones in this sample may be carry-over from other donors' samples. The sequencing input was naive CD4+ T cells from PBMCs. As to subset: CD45RA+ positively selected. CDR3 coding DNA: TGCGCCAGCAGCTTAGCGGGAGGGAATGAGCAGTTCTTC. Translation: CASSLAGGNEQFF.